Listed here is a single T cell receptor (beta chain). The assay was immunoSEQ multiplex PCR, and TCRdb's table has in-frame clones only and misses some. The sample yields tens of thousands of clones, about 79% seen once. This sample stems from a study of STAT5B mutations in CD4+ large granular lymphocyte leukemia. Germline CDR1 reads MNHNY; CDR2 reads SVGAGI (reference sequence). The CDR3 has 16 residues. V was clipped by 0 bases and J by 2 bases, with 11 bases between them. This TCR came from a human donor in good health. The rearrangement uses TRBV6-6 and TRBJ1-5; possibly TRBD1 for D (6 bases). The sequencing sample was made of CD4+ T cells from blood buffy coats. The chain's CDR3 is CASSYSGNRGNQPQHF. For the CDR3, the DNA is TGTGCCAGCAGTTACTCGGGAAACAGGGGCAATCAGCCCCAGCATTTT.